The 14 T cell receptor beta chains below all came from one sample that was sequenced in a study of vaccination effects on CD4 cells after COVID-19. Antigen specificity for these receptors is unknown. Here immunoSEQ multiplex PCR was the method, and the copy in TCRdb shows in-frame clones only, minus some. Altogether 35,000 to 55,000 clones are present, around 70% being singletons, with the ten largest covering about 30%. Pools of viral peptides were used by the ViraFEST assay to expand antigen-specific CD4+ T cells ahead of sequencing. The culture ran for about eleven days before CD4+ T cells were isolated. According to PCR results, the person was infected with SARS-CoV-2 between March and December 2020. The specimen comprised CD4+ T cells from PBMCs cultured with a peptide pool, sampled before COVID-19 vaccination. The source is a human donor who had a prior SARS-CoV-2 infection.

The J gene is TRBJ1-2, the V gene TRBV20-1; 7 bases align to TRBD1. Per germline, CDR1 DFQATT and CDR2 SNEGSKA (reference sequence). V lost 6 bases to trimming and J lost 8 bases; unmatched junction nucleotides: 6. The CDR3 extends over 11 amino acids. The CDR3 protein is CSATTGVGYTF. The DNA of the CDR3 is TGCAGTGCCACCACAGGGGTCGGCTACACCTTC.

The genes are TRBV7-8 and TRBJ2-3; a weak D match, TRBD1 (5 bases). V was clipped by 5 bases and J by 1 base, with 16 bases between them. Germline V CDR1 and CDR2: SGHVS, FQNEAQ. The CDR3 is 16 amino acids. Written as DNA, the CDR3 is TGTGCCAGCAGCCGCCCCGGTGGGGCGGGCACAGATACGCAGTATTTT. Translation: CASSRPGGAGTDTQYF.

This chain joins TRBV5-4 and TRBJ1-6; D not resolved. Germline CDR1 is SGHNT and CDR2 is YYREEE (reference sequence). The CDR3 contains 13 residues. V lost 0 bases and J 4 bases, leaving 2 bases between the germline ends. The CDR3 protein is CASSLGYNSPLHF. DNA of the CDR3: TGTGCCAGCAGCTTGGGGTATAATTCACCCCTCCACTTT.

This sequence joins TRBV6-1 and TRBJ2-2; 7 positions match TRBD2. This CDR3 region has 16 residues. The V and J ends lost 4 bases and 9 bases, in that order; junction bases with no gene match: 14. The germline gives CDR1 MNHNS, CDR2 SASEGT. The CDR3 coding sequence is TGTGCCAGCAGTGGGGCCCGGGACTACTCCCTCAGGGAGCTGTTTTTT. Its translation is CASSGARDYSLRELFF.

This chain uses TRBV9 with TRBJ1-2; no reliable D call. Germline lookup yields CDR1 SGDLS and CDR2 YYNGEE. The CDR3 length is 13 residues. V gave up 0 bases and J gave up 6 bases, with 9 bases separating them. The CDR3 sequence is CASSVGGLDGYTF. The CDR3 DNA reads as TGTGCCAGCAGCGTAGGAGGGTTGGATGGCTACACCTTC.

The chain uses TRBV5-4 and TRBJ1-2, with D possibly TRBD1 on 6 matching bases. Germline loops: CDR1 SGHNT, CDR2 YYREEE (reference sequence). Trimming took off 3 bases at V and 4 bases at J, with 19 bases between the two ends. The CDR3 contains 16 residues. DNA of the CDR3: TGTGCCAGCAGCTCCCACACGAACGGGGGCGGCTATGGCTACACCTTC. Protein product: CASSSHTNGGGYGYTF. The full variable domain, with the rest looked up from reference TRBV5-4 and TRBJ1-2, is ETGVTQSPTHLIKTRGQQVTLRCSSQSGHNTVSWYQQALGQGPQFIFQYYREEENGRGNFPPRFSGLQFPNYSSELNVNALELDDSALYLCASSSHTNGGGYGYTFGSGTRLTVV.

Only a few counts were recorded for this clone. The V call is TRBV27, the J call TRBJ2-7; 8 bases align to TRBD1. Germline-derived CDR1 and CDR2 are MNHEY and SMNVEV (reference sequence). There are 14 residues in the CDR3. V lost 5 bases to trimming and J lost 8 bases; unmatched junction nucleotides: 11. Here the CDR3 DNA reads TGTGCCAGCAGTGTGGGACAGGCGGCAGGGCAGCAGTACTTC. The encoded protein is CASSVGQAAGQQYF.

This clone showed up just once. The rearrangement joins TRBV10-3 to TRBJ2-3, with a possible D match to TRBD2 (6 bases). The germline gives CDR1 ENHRY, CDR2 SYGVKD. CDR3 length: 17 residues. V lost 2 bases to trimming and J lost 1 base, with 16 bases between them. Here the CDR3 reads CAISEGIGGERTDTQYF. The CDR3 DNA reads TGTGCCATCAGTGAGGGAATCGGCGGGGAGCGCACAGATACGCAGTATTTT.

The V gene is TRBV29-1, the J gene TRBJ2-7; D may be TRBD1 or TRBD2 (5 bases each). This CDR3 is 14 amino acids long. The V end was cut by 6 bases, the J end by 3 bases, with 18 bases between. The germline gives CDR1 SQVTM, CDR2 ANQGSEA. The CDR3 here is CSVGVLRSNYEQYF. CDR3 nucleotides: TGCAGCGTGGGGGTCCTCCGTAGCAACTACGAGCAGTACTTC.

The chain uses TRBV18 and TRBJ2-5; 10 positions match TRBD1. This CDR3 comprises 16 residues. Trimming at V came to 6 bases and at J to 4 bases, leaving 11 bases not matched to a gene. Germline V lookup: CDR1 KGHSH, CDR2 LQKENI. CDR3 sequence: CASSRGTGAGGETQYF. Written as DNA, the CDR3 is TGTGCCAGCTCTCGTGGGACAGGGGCTGGTGGAGAGACCCAGTACTTC.

There are a few counts of this clone. The chain recombines TRBV7-9 with TRBJ2-7; TRBD1 matches 8 bases. The germline V gene has CDR1 SEHNR and CDR2 FQNEAQ (reference sequence). After removal of 1 base from V and 6 bases from J, the junction contained 5 bases not matched to a gene. The CDR3 is 14 amino acids. The CDR3 sequence is CASSLVVTGVEQYF. CDR3 sequence (DNA): TGTGCCAGCAGCTTAGTGGTGACAGGGGTCGAGCAGTACTTC. Full variable domain (missing parts from reference TRBV7-9 and TRBJ2-7): DTGVSQNPRHKITKRGQNVTFRCDPISEHNRLYWYRQTLGQGPEFLTYFQNEAQLEKSRLLSDRFSAERPKGSFSTLEIQRTEQGDSAMYLCASSLVVTGVEQYFGPGTRLTVT.

The V call is TRBV20-1, the J call TRBJ1-4, with D perhaps matching TRBD1 (5 bases). The CDR3 sequence is 11 residues long. Germline V CDR1 and CDR2: DFQATT, SNEGSKA (reference sequence). Trimming cost V 7 bases and J 11 bases, with 14 bases left between them. CDR3: CSVRGPGKLFF. Written as DNA, the CDR3 is TGCAGTGTTAGGGGCCCGGGGAAACTGTTTTTT.

This clone was counted only a few times. The V and J genes are TRBV4-1 and TRBJ1-6, with D possibly matching TRBD1 (6 bases). The CDR3 has 17 residues. Germline V CDR1 and CDR2: MGHRA, YSYEKL. Deletions cut 1 base from V and 9 bases from J, with 19 bases between. CDR3 nucleotides: TGCGCCAGCAGCCAAGCCCCTCGGGGGGCGTCCGGTTCACCCCTCCACTTT. This gives the protein CASSQAPRGASGSPLHF.

In its sample, this clone is hyperexpanded. The chain is built from TRBV6-5 and TRBJ2-7; D is possibly TRBD1 (6 bases). This CDR3 comprises 15 residues. Trimming cost V 4 bases and J 0 bases, with 13 bases left between them. Germline CDR1 MNHEY, CDR2 SVGAGI. In DNA, the CDR3 is TGTGCCAGCAGTTCAACAGGGTTTTCCTCCTACGAGCAGTACTTC. It yields the protein CASSSTGFSSYEQYF.